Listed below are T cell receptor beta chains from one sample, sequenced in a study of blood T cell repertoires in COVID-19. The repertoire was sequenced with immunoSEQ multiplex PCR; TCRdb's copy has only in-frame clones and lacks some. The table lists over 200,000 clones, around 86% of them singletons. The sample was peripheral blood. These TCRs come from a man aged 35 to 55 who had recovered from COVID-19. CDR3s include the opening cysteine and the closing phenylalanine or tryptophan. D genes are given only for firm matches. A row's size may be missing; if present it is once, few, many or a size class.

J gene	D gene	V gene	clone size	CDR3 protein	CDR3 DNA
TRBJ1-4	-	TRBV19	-	CASRTAEKLFF	TGTGCCAGTCGGACAGCAGAAAAACTGTTTTTT
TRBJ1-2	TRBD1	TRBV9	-	CASSPGQGGIYGYTF	TGTGCCAGCAGCCCGGGACAGGGGGGGATCTATGGCTACACCTTC
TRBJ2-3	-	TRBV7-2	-	CASSLVASSTDTQYF	TGTGCCAGCAGCTTAGTTGCGTCGAGCACAGATACGCAGTATTTT
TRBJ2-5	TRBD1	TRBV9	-	CASSPRQGPETQYF	TGTGCCAGCAGCCCGCGACAGGGTCCGGAGACCCAGTACTTC
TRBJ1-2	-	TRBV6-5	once	CASSQGISGGGYTF	TGTGCCAGCAGCCAGGGGATTTCCGGCGGTGGCTACACCTTC
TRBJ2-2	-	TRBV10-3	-	CAISGVTGELFF	TGTGCCATCAGTGGAGTCACCGGGGAGCTGTTTTTT
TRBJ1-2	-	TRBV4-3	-	CASSQEAGAYGYTF	TGCGCCAGCAGCCAAGAGGCAGGGGCCTATGGCTACACCTTC
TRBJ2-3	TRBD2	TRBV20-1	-	CSASGAGPGLAGVTDTQYF	TGCAGTGCTAGTGGTGCTGGACCCGGGCTAGCGGGAGTGACAGATACGCAGTATTTT
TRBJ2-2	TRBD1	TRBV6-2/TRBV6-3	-	CASSYIQGFTGELFF	TGTGCCAGCAGTTACATACAGGGGTTCACCGGGGAGCTGTTTTTT
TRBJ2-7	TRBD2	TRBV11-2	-	CASSRTSGRSYEQYF	TGTGCCAGCAGCCGGACTAGCGGGAGAAGCTACGAGCAGTACTTC
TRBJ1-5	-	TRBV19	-	CASSIQNSNQPQHF	TGTGCCAGTAGTATCCAAAATAGCAATCAGCCCCAGCATTTT
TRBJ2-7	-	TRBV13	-	CASSSLGLYEQYF	TGTGCCAGCAGCTCCCTGGGCCTCTACGAGCAGTACTTC
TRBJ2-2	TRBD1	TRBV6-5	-	CASSFGQGTFTGELFF	TGTGCCAGCAGTTTCGGACAGGGGACGTTCACCGGGGAGCTGTTTTTT
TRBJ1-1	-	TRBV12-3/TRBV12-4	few	CASSLKGSTEAFF	TGTGCCAGCAGTTTGAAGGGGTCCACTGAAGCTTTCTTT
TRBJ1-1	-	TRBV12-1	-	CASSFDRQNTEAFF	TGTGCCAGCAGCTTTGACCGACAGAACACTGAAGCTTTCTTT
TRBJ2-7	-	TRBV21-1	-	CASSAHRARINEQYF	TGTGCCAGCAGCGCTCACAGGGCACGTATCAACGAGCAGTACTTC
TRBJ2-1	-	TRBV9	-	CASSVGGLADEQFF	TGTGCCAGCAGCGTAGGGGGGCTAGCGGATGAGCAGTTCTTC
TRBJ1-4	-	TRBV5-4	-	CASSLAPRGANEKLFF	TGTGCCAGCAGCTTGGCCCCCAGGGGTGCTAATGAAAAACTGTTTTTT
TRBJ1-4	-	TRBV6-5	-	CASSYSNSFNEKLFF	TGTGCCAGCAGTTACTCGAACAGCTTTAATGAAAAACTGTTTTTT
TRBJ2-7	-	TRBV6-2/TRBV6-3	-	CASSYGSGGFKIYEQYF	TGTGCCAGCAGTTACGGTAGCGGCGGTTTCAAAATCTACGAGCAGTACTTC
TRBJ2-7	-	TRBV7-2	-	CASSPAGPSSYEQYF	TGTGCCAGCAGCCCTGCGGGACCCAGCTCCTACGAGCAGTACTTC
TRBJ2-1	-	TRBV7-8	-	CASSSSTKQRNEQFF	TGTGCCAGCAGCTCCTCGACTAAGCAGAGGAATGAGCAGTTCTTC
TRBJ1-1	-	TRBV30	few	CAWSLEQANTEAFF	TGTGCCTGGAGTCTCGAACAGGCGAACACTGAAGCTTTCTTT
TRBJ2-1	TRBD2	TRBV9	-	CASSVSGGVYTEQFF	TGTGCCAGCAGCGTGAGCGGGGGGGTGTACACTGAGCAGTTCTTC
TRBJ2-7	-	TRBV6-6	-	CASSYSGAGKYEQYF	TGTGCCAGCAGTTACTCAGGGGCAGGGAAATACGAGCAGTACTTC
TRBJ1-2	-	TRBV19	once	CASSIVATANYGYTF	TGTGCCAGTAGTATCGTTGCCACAGCTAACTATGGCTACACCTTC
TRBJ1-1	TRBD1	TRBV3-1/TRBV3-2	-	CASSSTQRTGEAFF	TGTGCCAGCAGCAGTACCCAAAGGACAGGGGAAGCTTTCTTT
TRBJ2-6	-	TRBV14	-	CASSQGRAGANVLTF	TGTGCCAGCAGCCAAGGGAGGGCTGGGGCCAACGTCCTGACTTTC
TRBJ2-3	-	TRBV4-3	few	CASSQEGGLLNTQYF	TGCGCCAGCAGCCAAGAGGGGGGACTCCTTAATACGCAGTATTTT
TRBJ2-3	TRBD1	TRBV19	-	CASSAYRGADTQYF	TGTGCCAGTAGTGCGTACAGGGGAGCAGATACGCAGTATTTT
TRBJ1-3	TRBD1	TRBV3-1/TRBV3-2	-	CASSPLPNPRQGSSGNTIYF	TGTGCCAGCAGCCCTCTACCAAATCCCCGACAGGGGAGCTCTGGAAACACCATATATTTT
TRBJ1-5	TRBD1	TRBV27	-	CASSPTRDRDQPQHF	TGTGCCAGCAGTCCTACCCGGGACAGGGATCAGCCCCAGCATTTT
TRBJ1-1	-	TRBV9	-	CASSVSEATEDKIMNTEAFF	TGTGCCAGCAGCGTATCGGAAGCGACAGAAGACAAGATAATGAACACTGAAGCTTTCTTT
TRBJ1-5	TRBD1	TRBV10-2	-	CASSESIGTVQPQHF	TGCGCCAGCAGTGAGTCAATAGGGACAGTCCAGCCCCAGCATTTT
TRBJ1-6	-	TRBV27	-	CASSTQAGARNSPLHF	TGTGCCAGTTCGACCCAGGCAGGGGCTCGGAATTCACCCCTCCACTTT
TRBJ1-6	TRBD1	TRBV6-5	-	CASRLTGANTVPLHF	TGTGCCAGCAGACTCACAGGGGCCAATACCGTCCCCCTCCACTTT
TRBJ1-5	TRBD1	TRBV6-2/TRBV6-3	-	CASSQQGSPLNQPQHF	TGTGCCAGCAGCCAACAGGGGAGCCCCCTTAATCAGCCCCAGCATTTT
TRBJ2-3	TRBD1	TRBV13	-	CASRGQGADTQYF	TGTGCCAGCAGGGGACAGGGGGCCGATACGCAGTATTTT
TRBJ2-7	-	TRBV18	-	CASSPSQGNEQYF	TGTGCCAGCTCACCTTCCCAGGGTAACGAGCAGTACTTC
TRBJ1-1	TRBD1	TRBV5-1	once	CASSRNRGIQGEAFF	TGCGCCAGCAGCCGAAACAGGGGGATACAGGGTGAAGCTTTCTTT
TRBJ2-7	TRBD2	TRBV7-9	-	CASSLPSGRTYEQYF	TGTGCCAGCAGCTTACCTAGCGGGAGGACCTACGAGCAGTACTTC
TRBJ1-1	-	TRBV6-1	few	CASSDSRAFF	TGTGCCAGCAGTGATTCTCGTGCTTTCTTT
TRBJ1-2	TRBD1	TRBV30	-	CAWRRIVDRDGYTF	TGTGCCTGGCGCCGGATAGTTGACAGGGATGGCTACACCTTC
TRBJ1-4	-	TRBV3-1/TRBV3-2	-	CASSDGGRNEKLFF	TGTGCCAGCAGCGACGGGGGGCGAAATGAAAAACTGTTTTTT
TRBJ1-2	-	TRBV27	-	CASSTGGGLYGYTF	TGTGCCAGCAGTACTGGGGGGGGCCTATATGGCTACACCTTC
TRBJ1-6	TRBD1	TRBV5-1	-	CASRPRQGEAYNSPLHF	TGCGCCAGCAGACCTAGACAGGGGGAGGCCTATAATTCACCCCTCCACTTT
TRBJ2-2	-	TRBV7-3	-	CASSSTGRAGELFF	TGTGCCAGCAGCTCAACAGGGCGGGCCGGGGAGCTGTTTTTT
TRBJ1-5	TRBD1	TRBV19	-	CASSTTGTGRRQPQHF	TGTGCCAGTAGTACGACCGGGACAGGGCGTAGACAGCCCCAGCATTTT
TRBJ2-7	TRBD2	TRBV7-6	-	CASSSLAFTSGRAPHEQYF	TGTGCCAGCAGTTCACTGGCATTCACGAGCGGGAGGGCCCCCCACGAGCAGTACTTC
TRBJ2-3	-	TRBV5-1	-	CASSPDTGDTQYF	TGCGCCAGCAGCCCGGACACGGGAGATACGCAGTATTTT